These T cell receptor beta chains were read from a single sample in a study of PD-L1 blockade in urothelial cancer. TCRdb keeps only in-frame clones here, not all; method: immunoSEQ multiplex PCR. The sample has 29,000 or so clones, over 60% seen once. The sequenced sample was PBMCs, obtained around atezolizumab (anti-PD-L1) treatment. The receptors shown here come from a man aged 70 or older with urothelial cancer. The CDR3 runs from the conserved cysteine through the conserved F or W. D genes are given only for firm matches. A clone size is listed for some rows: how often the clone was seen (once, few, many), or a class if it is expanded.

CDR3: CASSLRRDPYEQYF
DNA: TGTGCCAGCAGCTTGAGGAGGGATCCCTACGAGCAGTACTTC
D: -
J: TRBJ2-7
size: -
V: TRBV7-2

CDR3: CASSPWDRGNYGYTF
DNA: TGTGCCAGCAGCCCCTGGGACAGGGGGAACTATGGCTACACCTTC
D: TRBD1
J: TRBJ1-2
size: few
V: TRBV9

CDR3: CASSPVGGAQGEQFF
DNA: TGTGCCAGCAGCCCGGTGGGGGGGGCGCAGGGTGAGCAGTTCTTC
D: -
J: TRBJ2-1
size: -
V: TRBV9

CDR3: CASSLVRNSPLHF
DNA: TGTGCCAGCAGCTTGGTCCGTAATTCACCCCTCCACTTT
D: -
J: TRBJ1-6
size: -
V: TRBV5-4

CDR3: CASSLGSLTVNTEAFF
DNA: TGTGCCAGCAGCTTAGGGAGTCTGACAGTGAACACTGAAGCTTTCTTT
D: -
J: TRBJ1-1
size: -
V: TRBV7-2

CDR3: CASSYRTGAVYGYTF
DNA: TGTGCCAGCAGTTACAGGACAGGGGCTGTCTATGGCTACACCTTC
D: TRBD1
J: TRBJ1-2
size: -
V: TRBV6-5

CDR3: CASSSMPQGKNIQYF
DNA: TGCGCCAGCAGCTCGATGCCCCAGGGAAAAAACATTCAGTACTTC
D: -
J: TRBJ2-4
size: once
V: TRBV5-1

CDR3: CASSPDISYEQYF
DNA: TGTGCCAGCTCACCAGACATCTCCTACGAGCAGTACTTC
D: -
J: TRBJ2-7
size: -
V: TRBV18

CDR3: CASSFGTDYGYTF
DNA: TGTGCCAGCAGTTTCGGTACTGACTATGGCTACACCTTC
D: -
J: TRBJ1-2
size: -
V: TRBV28

CDR3: CASSPSHSGNTIYF
DNA: TGTGCCAGCAGCCCAAGCCACTCTGGAAACACCATATATTTT
D: -
J: TRBJ1-3
size: -
V: TRBV5-4

CDR3: CASSLLREGRGNTIYF
DNA: TGTGCCAGCAGCTTACTTCGGGAGGGGCGAGGAAACACCATATATTTT
D: -
J: TRBJ1-3
size: -
V: TRBV7-2

CDR3: CASSEDWRGEAFF
DNA: TGTGCCAGCAGCGAGGATTGGCGGGGAGAAGCTTTCTTT
D: -
J: TRBJ1-1
size: once
V: TRBV7-9

CDR3: CASSPPRTVSYNEQFF
DNA: TGTGCCAGCTCACCACCGCGGACTGTCTCCTACAATGAGCAGTTCTTC
D: -
J: TRBJ2-1
size: -
V: TRBV18

CDR3: CATTQGAGGADTQYF
DNA: TGTGCCACCACCCAGGGAGCGGGAGGGGCGGATACGCAGTATTTT
D: TRBD2
J: TRBJ2-3
size: -
V: TRBV15

CDR3: CASSPGTGLPQETQYF
DNA: TGTGCCAGCAGTCCCGGGACAGGGCTCCCGCAAGAGACCCAGTACTTC
D: TRBD1
J: TRBJ2-5
size: -
V: TRBV11-1

CDR3: CASSKLFVGDRGTDTQYF
DNA: TGTGCCAGTAGCAAATTATTCGTGGGGGACAGGGGCACAGATACGCAGTATTTT
D: TRBD1
J: TRBJ2-3
size: -
V: TRBV27